One and the same sample provided the 6 T cell receptor beta chains below, sequenced in a study of cytomegalovirus exposure and HLA in healthy donors. PCR primers comprised 60 Vbeta and 13 Jbeta primers. TCRdb's table, derived via immunoSEQ multiplex PCR, lists solely in-frame clones and lacks some. Seen here are about 130,000 clones, about 74% observed once, and the top ten hold roughly 4.1%. The specimen sequenced was PBMCs. The origin of the receptors is a woman between 45 and 65 years old in good health and CMV-seropositive.

This sequence joins TRBV10-3 and TRBJ2-7; the match to TRBD1 covers 8 bases. This CDR3 has 13 residues. Per germline, CDR1 ENHRY and CDR2 SYGVKD. J was trimmed by 7 bases and V by 10 bases; bases with no gene match: 12. As DNA, the CDR3 is TGTGCCAGCCGGGCGCAGGGGGCCTGGGAGCAGTACTTC. It specifies CASRAQGAWEQYF.

V is TRBV19 and J is TRBJ2-5; 10 positions match TRBD1. CDR3 length equals 17 residues. The junction had 13 bases not matched to a gene; V was cut back by 7 bases and J by 2 bases. Germline CDR1 reads LNHDA; CDR2 reads SQIVND (reference sequence). The CDR3 loop reads CASTKTKPGQGQETQYF. The CDR3, as DNA: TGTGCCAGTACCAAAACAAAACCGGGACAGGGGCAAGAGACCCAGTACTTC.

This chain connects TRBV23-1 to TRBJ2-7, with TRBD1 matching over 8 bases. Being an ORF, TRBV23-1 has a function that is uncertain. V shed 3 bases and J 6 bases; nucleotides not matched to a gene: 10. This CDR3 is built from 15 residues. The CDR3 is CASSHYGTGVREQYF. Written as DNA, the CDR3 is TGCGCCAGCAGTCATTACGGGACAGGCGTTCGCGAGCAGTACTTC.

The V gene is TRBV7-2, the J gene TRBJ2-2, with D unclear. V was pared by 1 base and J by 3 bases, with 9 bases between. CDR1 is SGHTA and CDR2 is FQGNSA in the germline V gene. CDR3 size: 15 residues. The CDR3 loop is CASSLERWYTGELFF. As DNA, the CDR3 is TGTGCCAGCAGCTTAGAACGGTGGTACACCGGGGAGCTGTTTTTT.

This clone was seen a single time. The chain combines TRBV9 with TRBJ2-7; 7 bases map to TRBD2. CDR3 length: 12 amino acids. V gave up 2 bases and J gave up 6 bases; unmatched junction bases: 2. Germline V gene data show CDR1 as SGDLS and CDR2 as YYNGEE. The CDR3 sequence is CASSVTGGEQYF. Written as DNA, the CDR3 is TGTGCCAGCAGCGTGACGGGGGGCGAGCAGTACTTC.

This rearrangement joins TRBV27 to TRBJ1-2; D may be TRBD1 (5 bases). CDR1 and CDR2 (germline): MNHEY, SMNVEV (reference sequence). Trimming left V 3 bases short and J 2 bases short, with 16 bases between. This CDR3 has 16 amino acids. CDR3 bases: TGTGCCAGCAGTTTCCTCCCTTCGGAGGGGAACTATGGCTACACCTTC. Translated, it gives CASSFLPSEGNYGYTF.